The clone carrying this T cell receptor beta chain was seen only once. This record comes from a study of shared T cell receptors in the human thymus. Profiled with immunoSEQ multiplex PCR; TCRdb holds only in-frame clones, not every one. The sample records hundreds of thousands of clones, about 87% being singletons. These sequences were also reported in another study, on human thymus T cells. From that study: Infants, healthy and Finnish, who were having corrective surgery for congenital heart defects served as donors. Thymic as well as blood repertoires seemed to favor certain V and J genes unevenly.

The sequencing input was thymocytes. The origin of this receptor is a boy under two years old with a congenital heart defect.

CDR3 sequence: CASSLLYSNQPQHF. The DNA of the CDR3 is TGTGCCAGCAGTCTCCTCTATAGCAATCAGCCCCAGCATTTT. The rearrangement links TRBV28 to TRBJ1-5; D not certain. The V end lost 5 bases, the J end lost 0 bases, and 8 bases lay between the germline ends. There are 14 residues in the CDR3. Germline-derived CDR1 and CDR2 are MDHEN and SYDVKM.